This note documents a single TCR beta chain sequence. The sample is drawn from a study of blood T cell repertoires in COVID-19. The wider study: Donors in the United States, Italy and Spain gave samples during acute or convalescent COVID-19. T cells, B-cell-depleted T cells, or PBMCs provided the cDNA or gDNA that served as material.

In the original workflow: By means of reference gene primer amplification, nucleated cell counts were estimated. Data came from immunoSEQ multiplex PCR; TCRdb stores just in-frame clones and leaves some out. From that table come the V and J calls and clone size; the DNA was used to work out D and trimming. The sample has approximately 99,000 clones, 88% seen once. This CDR3 region has 13 residues. CDR1 and CDR2 from the germline V gene are GTSNPN and SVGIG (reference sequence). V was shortened by 2 bases and J by 7 bases, with 12 bases between the two germline ends. Sequenced: peripheral blood. This receptor was taken from a human donor in a cohort sampled during active COVID-19. V gene TRBV30 combines with J gene TRBJ1-5, with D tentatively TRBD1 (6 bases). For the CDR3, the DNA is TGTGCCTGGAGTCCCCTAGGACAGCAGCCCCAGCATTTT. It specifies CAWSPLGQQPQHF.